The 2 T cell receptor beta chains below were found in one sample sequenced in a study of OX40 agonist ivuxolimab in advanced cancers. The table came from immunoSEQ multiplex PCR; TCRdb's copy has only in-frame clones and leaves some out. This table holds over 100,000 clones, 85% to 90% found once. The specimen was CD4+ or CD8+ T cells sorted from blood, collected in a trial of the OX40 agonist ivuxolimab. These receptors all come from an adult with an advanced solid tumor such as melanoma, head and neck, liver or kidney cancer.

Concerning this clone: At one end, the junction sequence differs from germline, possibly due to a read error. This chain uses TRBV7-2 with TRBJ2-3, with 9 bases lining up with TRBD1. Looked up from germline, CDR1 is SGHTA and CDR2 is FQGNSA. This CDR3 comprises 16 residues. The CDR3 sequence is CASIQAGQGMFDTQYF. The CDR3 bases are TGTGCTAGCATCCAAGCGGGACAGGGAATGTTTGATACGCAGTATTTT.

In nucleotides, the CDR3 is TGTGCCAGCAGCCACGGGAGTGGGTATAGCAATCAGCCCCAGCATTTT. As protein: CASSHGSGYSNQPQHF. V gene TRBV11-2 combines with J gene TRBJ1-5, with unresolved D. With 5 bases removed from V and 0 bases from J, the gap between germline ends came to 14 bases. CDR3 length: 16 residues. Germline V gene lookup returns CDR1 SGHAT and CDR2 FQNNGV.